The clone carrying this TCR beta chain was seen a few times. The antigen is unknown. Each cDNA molecule carried a unique molecular identifier. Using its own MiXCR run on the 5' RACE reads, TCRdb lists one record per CDR3 protein. The table lists approximately 58,000 distinct CDR3 sequences, roughly 12% of them singletons. Germline loops: CDR1 SGHAT, CDR2 FQNNGV. The V gene lost 5 bases and the J gene lost 9 bases, with 11 bases spanning the gap. This CDR3 is 12 amino acids long. This specimen belongs to a study of early T cells in non-severe SARS-CoV-2 infection. Study-level points and caveats: Matching against VDJdb likely underestimated virus-specific expansions, favoring anti-spike CD8.

The V and J genes are TRBV11-2 and TRBJ1-5; weak D call: TRBD1 (5 bases). This receptor was taken from an adult who was a healthcare worker with PCR-confirmed SARS-CoV-2 infection or an uninfected control (not recorded which). This material consisted of whole blood, taken at baseline. CDR3 region: CASSRMRGPQHF. CDR3 sequence (DNA): TGTGCCAGCAGCCGCATGAGGGGGCCCCAGCATTTT.